The clone carrying this T cell receptor beta chain occurred once. These data originate in a study of cytomegalovirus exposure and HLA in healthy donors. The PCR ran on 60 Vbeta and 13 Jbeta primers. Using immunoSEQ multiplex PCR, the repertoire was profiled, and TCRdb retains in-frame clones only, with some absent. This table has roughly 100,000 clones, 75% to 90% appearing once. Germline loops: CDR1 GTSNPN, CDR2 SVGIG (reference sequence). V dropped 5 bases and J dropped 0; count of bases not matched to a gene: 7. CDR3 length: 15 amino acids. The receptor was isolated from a man aged 35-49 years in good health and CMV-seronegative. V gene TRBV30 combines with J gene TRBJ2-3; TRBD2 aligns across 8 bases. The sample taken for sequencing was PBMCs. This CDR3 is CAWGRQRGSTDTQYF. In DNA form, the CDR3 reads TGTGCCTGGGGTAGACAGCGGGGGAGCACAGATACGCAGTATTTT.